This T cell receptor beta chain was documented in a study of tumor-infiltrating lymphocytes in primary liver carcinoma. Both RNA and DNA were isolated together from around 20-30 mg of bulk tissue that had not been sorted. The template, 500 ng total RNA, yielded TCR beta cDNA made with a constant-region primer. Library construction for TCR beta comprised three nested multiplex PCR rounds performed with slightly modified ARM-PCR. TCRdb re-derived calls from the multiplex PCR reads in MiXCR, one entry per CDR3 protein. The sample has around 190,000 distinct CDR3 sequences, about 82% seen once; the top ten hold 15% to 20%. Specimen: tumor tissue from primary liver carcinoma. This receptor was taken from a middle-aged man with primary liver carcinoma and hepatitis B virus infection.

The CDR3 here is CSAPGPRGVTDTQYF. The CDR3 bases are TGCAGTGCTCCCGGCCCTAGGGGGGTCACAGATACGCAGTATTTT. V is TRBV20-1 and J is TRBJ2-3, with D tentatively TRBD1 or TRBD2 (6 bases each). The CDR3 contains 15 residues. V was clipped by 5 bases and J by 2 bases, with 17 bases between them. Germline-derived CDR1 and CDR2 are DFQATT and SNEGSKA (reference sequence).